Shown below are 27 T cell receptor beta chains from a single sample sequenced in a study of T cells in Graves' hyperthyroidism and ophthalmopathy. RNA transcripts yielded amplified TCR beta CDR3 regions. An initial round of RT-PCR targeting the TCR CDR3 relied on the HTBI primer set. One entry per CDR3 protein, called by TCRdb with MiXCR from the multiplex PCR reads. Of under 400,000 distinct CDR3 sequences in the sample, 20% to 25% are singletons; the top ten hold less than 75%. Sequencing input: blood. The receptor set was obtained from a middle-aged man with Graves' hyperthyroidism.

The chain joins TRBV9 to TRBJ2-3; 8 positions agree with TRBD2. This CDR3 region has 16 residues. The germline V gene encodes CDR1 SGDLS and CDR2 YYNGEE. With 2 bases clipped from V and 4 bases from J, the junction kept 9 bases outside the gene matches. For the CDR3, the DNA is TGTGCCAGCAGCGTGACGACTAGCGCAAGGTCAGATACGCAGTATTTT. Its translation: CASSVTTSARSDTQYF.

V gene TRBV6-1 combines with J gene TRBJ2-1; a weak D match, TRBD1 (5 bases). Germline-derived CDR1 and CDR2 are MNHNS and SASEGT. The length of the CDR3 is 11 residues. Trimming cost V 8 bases and J 10 bases, with 12 bases left between them. The CDR3 reads CASDNPGEQFF. For the CDR3, the DNA is TGTGCCAGCGACAACCCAGGGGAGCAGTTCTTC.

This chain links TRBV4-2 with TRBJ2-2, with unresolved D. The CDR3 covers 15 residues. Trimming pared 0 bases from V and 3 bases from J, leaving 8 bases between. CDR1 and CDR2 (germline): LGHNA, YNFKEQ. This CDR3 reads CASSQDHQDTGELFF. CDR3 in DNA: TGTGCCAGCAGCCAAGATCATCAGGACACCGGGGAGCTGTTTTTT.

In its sample, this clonotype was seen many times. CDR3 residues: CATSDLGTNLNTGELFF. In DNA, the CDR3 is TGTGCCACCAGTGATTTAGGGACCAACCTCAACACCGGGGAGCTGTTTTTT. The V gene is TRBV24-1, the J gene TRBJ2-2; TRBD1 or TRBD2 may be the D gene (5 bases each). The CDR3 runs to 17 residues. V gave up 1 base and J gave up 2 bases, with 13 bases separating them. From germline, CDR1 is KGHDR and CDR2 SFDVKD.

The J gene is TRBJ2-3, the V gene TRBV7-3; the D gene is possibly TRBD2 (6 bases). V shed 5 bases and J shed 0 bases, with 9 bases lying between them. The CDR3 runs to 14 residues. In germline, CDR1 is SGHTA, CDR2 FQGTGA. The chain's CDR3 is CASSRSGSTDTQYF. The CDR3 bases are TGTGCCAGCAGCCGTAGCGGTAGCACAGATACGCAGTATTTT. The entire variable domain, with the rest obtained from reference TRBV7-3 and TRBJ2-3, is as follows: GAGVSQTPSNKVTEKGKYVELRCDPISGHTALYWYRQSLGQGPEFLIYFQGTGAADDSGLPNDRFFAVRPEGSVSTLKIQRTERGDSAVYLCASSRSGSTDTQYFGPGTRLTVL.

The rearrangement links TRBV29-1 to TRBJ1-2; 7 positions agree with TRBD1. V was pared by 0 bases and J by 4 bases, with 5 bases of the junction left unmatched. This CDR3 has 14 amino acids. Per the germline V gene, CDR1 is SQVTM and CDR2 is ANQGSEA. CDR3 in amino acids: CSVEDQDRFYGYTF. CDR3 DNA: TGCAGCGTTGAAGACCAGGACAGGTTCTATGGCTACACCTTC.

The chain carries TRBV18 and TRBJ2-1, with 9 bases aligning to TRBD1. From germline, CDR1 is KGHSH and CDR2 LQKENI. V gave up 2 bases and J gave up 8 bases; unmatched junction bases: 4. This CDR3 is built from 14 residues. CDR3 loop: CASSPGTGIHEQFF. As DNA, the CDR3 is TGTGCCAGCTCACCAGGGACAGGGATACATGAGCAGTTCTTC. The whole variable domain, remainder taken from reference TRBV18 and TRBJ2-1, is NAGVMQNPRHLVRRRGQEARLRCSPMKGHSHVYWYRQLPEEGLKFMVYLQKENIIDESGMPKERFSAEFPKEGPSILRIQQVVRGDSAAYFCASSPGTGIHEQFFGPGTRLTVL.

A few counts support this clonotype. The chain combines TRBV24-1 with TRBJ2-1; TRBD1 matches 10 bases. CDR1 and CDR2 from the germline V gene are KGHDR and SFDVKD. The CDR3 spans 14 residues. Germline trimming cut 3 bases from V and 10 bases from J; bases unmatched to any gene: 5. CDR3 sequence (DNA): TGTGCCACCAGTGATCGGGACAGGGGAGAAGAGCAGTTCTTC. Translated: CATSDRDRGEEQFF.

The chain carries TRBV20-1 and TRBJ2-1; 11 bases map to TRBD2. The CDR3 covers 12 residues. J gave up 12 bases and V 5 bases, and 6 bases lay outside the gene matches. Germline V gene data show CDR1 as DFQATT and CDR2 as SNEGSKA (reference sequence). The DNA for the CDR3 is TGCAGTGCTCCGCTCACTAGCGGGAGGCAGTTCTTC. Amino acid sequence: CSAPLTSGRQFF.

This clonotype was seen a few times. This chain links TRBV12-3 or TRBV12-4 with TRBJ2-7, with D tentatively TRBD2 (5 bases). Between the trimmed V and J ends, which lost 5 bases and 0 bases, there was a span of 14 bases. CDR3 length: 15 amino acids. CDR3 amino acids: CASSDTWRSSYEQYF. The CDR3 nucleotides are TGTGCCAGCAGTGATACTTGGAGGAGCTCCTACGAGCAGTACTTC.

CDR3 coding DNA: TGTGCCAGCAGTCCTAATGAGGGGTACAATGAGCAGTTCTTC. Translating gives CASSPNEGYNEQFF. The rearrangement joins TRBV3-1 to TRBJ2-1; perhaps D is TRBD1 or TRBD2 (5 bases each). V was pared by 6 bases and J by 4 bases, with 13 bases between. Germline-derived CDR1 and CDR2 are LGHDT and YNNKEL (reference sequence). The CDR3 contains 14 residues.

The genes are TRBV7-9 and TRBJ2-3, with 7 bases fitting TRBD1. Germline-derived CDR1 and CDR2 are SEHNR and FQNEAQ (reference sequence). This CDR3 comprises 16 residues. Germline trimming cut 4 bases from V and 2 bases from J; bases unmatched to any gene: 9. CDR3 sequence reads: CASSSSPGTVTDTQYF. For the CDR3, the DNA is TGTGCCAGCAGCTCCTCCCCCGGGACAGTCACAGATACGCAGTATTTT. Complete variable domain (other parts from reference TRBV7-9 and TRBJ2-3): DTGVSQNPRHKITKRGQNVTFRCDPISEHNRLYWYRQTLGQGPEFLTYFQNEAQLEKSRLLSDRFSAERPKGSFSTLEIQRTEQGDSAMYLCASSSSPGTVTDTQYFGPGTRLTVL.

Ten or more counts support this clonotype. This chain connects TRBV27 to TRBJ2-3; TRBD2 agrees at 11 bases. Looked up from germline, CDR1 is MNHEY and CDR2 is SMNVEV (reference sequence). The CDR3 runs 16 residues. V dropped 3 bases and J dropped 2; count of bases not matched to a gene: 4. The DNA of the CDR3 is TGTGCCAGCAGTTTGGGACTAGCGGATTTCACAGATACGCAGTATTTT. This codes for CASSLGLADFTDTQYF.

The V gene is TRBV7-6, the J gene TRBJ1-6; D unresolved. Germline V lookup: CDR1 SGHVS, CDR2 FNYEAQ. V was clipped by 4 bases and J by 11 bases, with 9 bases between them. This CDR3 is built from 12 residues. The CDR3 region is CASSSPGTPLHF. The CDR3 coding sequence is TGTGCCAGCAGCTCTCCTGGGACACCCCTCCACTTT.

The V and J genes are TRBV6-5 and TRBJ1-1; D gene ambiguous. The germline gives CDR1 MNHEY, CDR2 SVGAGI. The CDR3 loop spans 13 amino acids. With 0 bases removed from V and 6 bases from J, the gap between germline ends came to 8 bases. The CDR3 bases are TGTGCCAGCAGTTACTCTGGGTTCCCTGAAGCTTTCTTT. Its translation: CASSYSGFPEAFF.

Only a few counts were recorded for this clonotype. This sequence joins TRBV7-3 and TRBJ2-2; D is unclear. Germline values: CDR1 SGHTA, CDR2 FQGTGA. V dropped 3 bases and J dropped 4 bases, with 12 bases sitting between them. The CDR3 length is 15 residues. CDR3: CASSLGVGPTGELFF. As DNA, the CDR3 is TGTGCCAGCAGCTTGGGCGTCGGGCCCACCGGGGAGCTGTTTTTT. The full variable domain, in which reference TRBV7-3 and TRBJ2-2 provide the parts outside the CDR3, is GAGVSQTPSNKVTEKGKYVELRCDPISGHTALYWYRQSLGQGPEFLIYFQGTGAADDSGLPNDRFFAVRPEGSVSTLKIQRTERGDSAVYLCASSLGVGPTGELFFGEGSRLTVL.

This clonotype was counted many times. The rearrangement joins TRBV7-8 to TRBJ2-7; D not resolved. The germline V gene encodes CDR1 SGHVS and CDR2 FQNEAQ. The CDR3 is 13 residues long. Trimming removed 5 bases from V and 3 bases from J, with 11 bases in between. Here the CDR3 reads CASSPTGNYEQYF. Here the CDR3 DNA reads TGTGCCAGCAGCCCGACTGGCAACTACGAGCAGTACTTC.

V and J are TRBV12-3 or TRBV12-4 and TRBJ2-3; either TRBD1 or TRBD2 may supply D (5 bases each). CDR3 length: 15 amino acids. V lost 2 bases and J lost 2, with 11 bases in between. CDR3 nucleotide sequence: TGTGCCAGCAGTTTAATAGTGGGGACCACAGATACGCAGTATTTT. Protein sequence: CASSLIVGTTDTQYF.

Only a few counts were recorded for this clonotype. The J gene is TRBJ2-5, the V gene TRBV19; D perhaps matches TRBD2 (5 bases). The CDR3 contains 14 residues. Between the trimmed V and J ends, which lost 4 bases and 5 bases, there was a span of 14 bases. CDR1 and CDR2 (germline): LNHDA, SQIVND (reference sequence). The CDR3 DNA is TGTGCCAGTAGTACCACCGTGGGAGCTGAGACCCAGTACTTC. It codes for CASSTTVGAETQYF. The full variable domain, in which reference TRBV19 and TRBJ2-5 provide the parts outside the CDR3, is DGGITQSPKYLFRKEGQNVTLSCEQNLNHDAMYWYRQDPGQGLRLIYYSQIVNDFQKGDIAEGYSVSREKKESFPLTVTSAQKNPTAFYLCASSTTVGAETQYFGPGTRLLVL.

This clonotype was picked up a small number of times. This chain connects TRBV6-1 to TRBJ2-1; TRBD2 aligns across 7 bases. V was clipped by 7 bases and J by 4 bases; unmatched bases: 7. The V gene's germline CDR1 is MNHNS and CDR2 SASEGT. The CDR3 consists of 14 residues. The CDR3 spells CASKSTSRYNEQFF. CDR3 DNA: TGTGCCAGCAAATCGACTAGCCGATACAATGAGCAGTTCTTC.

This clonotype was observed many times. The DNA of the CDR3 is TGCAGTGCCGCCCCGCTAGCGGGAGTTTACAATGAGCAGTTCTTC. It encodes CSAAPLAGVYNEQFF. This chain uses TRBV20-1 with TRBJ2-1, with TRBD2 matching over 10 bases. The CDR3 runs 15 residues. V was pared by 6 bases and J by 4 bases, with 9 bases of the junction left unmatched. Looked up from germline, CDR1 is DFQATT and CDR2 is SNEGSKA (reference sequence).

The chain carries TRBV6-1 and TRBJ2-2; D unresolved. The CDR3 runs 12 residues. V was trimmed by 6 bases and J by 6 bases, leaving 8 bases between them. The germline V gene encodes CDR1 MNHNS and CDR2 SASEGT. CDR3 amino acids: CASSESAGELFF. DNA for the CDR3: TGTGCCAGCAGCGAATCAGCCGGGGAGCTGTTTTTT.

With respect to this clonotype: This may come from a read error, since a much larger clone is one base off. This chain links TRBV11-3 with TRBJ2-1; 12 bases match TRBD2. The CDR3 has 15 amino acids. The trim removed 5 bases at V and 7 bases at J, leaving 6 bases unmatched. Germline loops: CDR1 SGHNT, CDR2 YENEEA. The CDR3 region has the DNA TGTGCCAGCAGCCCAAAGACTAGCGGGAGTAATGAGCAGTTCTTC. Translation gives CASSPKTSGSNEQFF.

This clonotype showed up just a few times. J is TRBJ2-4 and V is TRBV6-1; possibly TRBD2 for D (5 bases). The CDR3 has 17 residues. Deletions cut 2 bases from V and 2 bases from J, with 16 bases between. Germline assignment: CDR1 MNHNS and CDR2 SASEGT. CDR3 region: CASSELGSRGTKNIQYF. The CDR3 region has the DNA TGTGCCAGCAGTGAATTGGGGAGCCGGGGTACCAAAAACATTCAGTACTTC.

This sequence joins TRBV7-8 and TRBJ1-5; TRBD1 matches at 8 bases. Germline-derived CDR1 and CDR2 are SGHVS and FQNEAQ. The CDR3 totals 14 residues. Trimming took 5 bases from V and 6 from J; bases not matched to a gene: 6. CDR3 coding DNA: TGTGCCAGCAGCCCCGGACAGGGTAGTCAGCCCCAGCATTTT. It is translated as CASSPGQGSQPQHF.

The V gene is TRBV7-6, the J gene TRBJ2-2; weak D call: TRBD2 (6 bases). The CDR3 length is 15 residues. In germline, CDR1 is SGHVS, CDR2 FNYEAQ. V lost 2 bases and J 4 bases, leaving 11 bases between the germline ends. In DNA, the CDR3 is TGTGCCAGCAGCTTAATGGAGCGGGTCACCGGGGAGCTGTTTTTT. It translates to CASSLMERVTGELFF.

This clonotype was observed a handful of times. V gene TRBV6-1 combines with J gene TRBJ1-2; maybe TRBD1 (6 bases). This CDR3 has 14 residues. The germline V gene has CDR1 MNHNS and CDR2 SASEGT. Trimming removed 11 bases from V and 4 bases from J, with 20 bases in between. The DNA for the CDR3 is TGTGCCGTCAGGGGCTCTCTTAACGTCTATGGCTACACCTTC. It encodes CAVRGSLNVYGYTF.